The T cell receptor beta chain described here comes from a study of T cell responses to AZD1222 COVID-19 vaccine. Between the trimmed V and J ends, which lost 0 bases and 5 bases, there was a span of 11 bases. CDR1 LGHNA and CDR2 YSLEER come from the germline V gene. The CDR3 loop spans 14 amino acids. Analysis merged second doses at about 4 or about 12 weeks. The protocol was immunoSEQ multiplex PCR, while the TCRdb copy is restricted to in-frame clones and leaves out a portion. Among roughly 130,000 clones listed, 80% to 95% were seen once. The chain employs TRBV4-3 and TRBJ2-7, with D possibly being TRBD2 (5 bases). The sequence was collected from an adult who received the AZD1222 COVID-19 vaccine. Sequences were derived from peripheral blood, sampled 28 days after the second AZD1222 dose. In DNA form, the CDR3 reads TGCGCCAGCAGCCAAGACGGAGGTATCGACGAGCAGTACTTC. Translating gives CASSQDGGIDEQYF.